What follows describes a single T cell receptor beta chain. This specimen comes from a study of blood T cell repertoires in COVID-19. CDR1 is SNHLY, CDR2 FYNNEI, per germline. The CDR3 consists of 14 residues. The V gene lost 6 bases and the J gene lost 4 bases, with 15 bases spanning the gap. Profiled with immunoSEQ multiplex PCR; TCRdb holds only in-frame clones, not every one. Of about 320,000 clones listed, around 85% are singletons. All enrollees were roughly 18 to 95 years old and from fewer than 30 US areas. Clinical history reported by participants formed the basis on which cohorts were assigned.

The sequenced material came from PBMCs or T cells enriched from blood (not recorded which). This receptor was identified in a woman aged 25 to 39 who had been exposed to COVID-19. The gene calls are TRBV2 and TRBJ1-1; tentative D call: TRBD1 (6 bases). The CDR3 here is CASSEQGLFTEAFF. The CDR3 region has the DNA TGTGCCAGCAGCGAACAGGGCCTGTTCACTGAAGCTTTCTTT. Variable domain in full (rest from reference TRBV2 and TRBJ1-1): EPEVTQTPSHQVTQMGQEVILRCVPISNHLYFYWYRQILGQKVEFLVSFYNNEISEKSEIFDDQFSVERPDGSNFTLKIRSTKLEDSAMYFCASSEQGLFTEAFFGQGTRLTVV.